These T cell receptor beta chains were read from a single sample in a study of Tregs in tolerant kidney transplant recipients. Method: immunoSEQ multiplex PCR; TCRdb's copy keeps in-frame clones and lacks some. The table lists under 20,000 clones, roughly four fifths of them singletons. Sequenced material: Tregs from blood. These receptors originate from a human donor in good health. Both conserved end residues are part of each CDR3. A D gene is named only where the DNA matches it firmly. Clone size is given for some rows only: seen once, a few or many times, or a class if the clone is expanded.

v_gene	abundance	j_gene	d_gene	CDR3nt	CDR3aa
TRBV19	once	TRBJ1-6	NA	TGTGCCAGTAGCGCCTTCAGGACAAGGTCCAATTCACCCCTCCACTTT	CASSAFRTRSNSPLHF
TRBV15	once	TRBJ2-7	TRBD2	TGTGCCACCAGCAGAGTCGGGGGGGGGCGGAACGAGCAGTACTTC	CATSRVGGGRNEQYF
TRBV7-3	NA	TRBJ2-3	NA	TGTGCCAGCAGCCCGGAGTACACAGATACGCAGTATTTT	CASSPEYTDTQYF
TRBV11-1	once	TRBJ2-2	NA	TGTGCCAGCAGCTTAGACTACCTCGGTCAGCTGTTTTTT	CASSLDYLGQLFF
TRBV19	NA	TRBJ1-2	TRBD1	TGTGCCTCACAGGACAGGTCGGACCGTCGGGGCTACACCTTC	CASQDRSDRRGYTF
TRBV5-1	NA	TRBJ1-1	NA	TGCGCCAGCAGCCCGGGCCAGCCTATGAACACTGAAGCTTTCTTT	CASSPGQPMNTEAFF
TRBV7-2	medium-sized	TRBJ2-7	TRBD2	TGTGCCAGCACGTGGGGGAGGGCCTACGAGCAGTACTTC	CASTWGRAYEQYF
TRBV15	NA	TRBJ2-7	TRBD1	TGTGCCACCAGCAGAGACCCGGGACGACAGGGCTACGAGCAGTACTTC	CATSRDPGRQGYEQYF
TRBV28	NA	TRBJ1-5	TRBD1	TGTGCCAGCAGTTTAAGAGGGGGCGAAAGCAATCAGCCCCAGCATTTT	CASSLRGGESNQPQHF
TRBV28	NA	TRBJ1-3	NA	TGTGCCAGTCAGGGCATAGCAGACACCATATATTTT	CASQGIADTIYF
TRBV27	NA	TRBJ2-3	NA	TGTGCCAGCAGTTCCCTCTCAGGCGTCACAGATACGCAGTATTTT	CASSSLSGVTDTQYF
TRBV18	NA	TRBJ1-2	NA	TGTGCCAGCTCACCAGGGGACATGAGGGGCTATGGCTACACCTTC	CASSPGDMRGYGYTF
TRBV10-3	NA	TRBJ1-2	NA	TGTGCCATCAGTGAGGGGGCTCGGGGTGGCTACACCTTC	CAISEGARGGYTF
TRBV11-2	NA	TRBJ1-2	NA	TGTGCCAGCAGCTTAGACGGGTGGCAGGGGATTAACTATGGCTACACCTTC	CASSLDGWQGINYGYTF
TRBV30	NA	TRBJ1-6	TRBD1	TGTGCCTGGAGTGTATGGGACAGCGGTAATTCACCCCTCCACTTT	CAWSVWDSGNSPLHF
TRBV5-1	NA	TRBJ2-5	NA	TGCGCCAGCAGCTTCAGGGCGCGGGGAGAGACCCAGTACTTC	CASSFRARGETQYF
TRBV5-5	NA	TRBJ2-7	TRBD1	TGTGCCAGCAGCTCGGCGGGACAGGGCGCCGAGCAGTACTTC	CASSSAGQGAEQYF
TRBV2	NA	TRBJ2-1	TRBD2	TGTGCCAGCAGCCGGGGGGGGGAAACCCTTGGGAATGAGCAGTTCTTC	CASSRGGETLGNEQFF
TRBV5-6	NA	TRBJ2-7	TRBD2	TGTGCCAGCAGCTTGACTAGCGGGAGGGACGAGCAGTACTTC	CASSLTSGRDEQYF
TRBV19	NA	TRBJ1-2	NA	TGTGCCAGTAGTATAGTACAGAGCAACTATGGCTACACCTTC	CASSIVQSNYGYTF
TRBV15	few	TRBJ2-3	TRBD1	TGTGCCACCAGCAGAGATCTCGGTCAGGGGGCCGTAGATACGCAGTATTTT	CATSRDLGQGAVDTQYF
TRBV11-3	NA	TRBJ1-2	NA	TGTGCCAGCAGCTTCCGCACAGATAGTGGCTACACCTTC	CASSFRTDSGYTF
TRBV6-1	few	TRBJ1-5	TRBD1	TGTGCCAGCGGAAGGACAGGGGCGTTGGGGCAGCCCCAGCATTTT	CASGRTGALGQPQHF
TRBV5-1	NA	TRBJ1-1	NA	TGCGCCAGCAGCTTGGACGGAATGAACACTGAAGCTTTCTTT	CASSLDGMNTEAFF
TRBV6-1	NA	TRBJ2-2	NA	TGTGCCAGCAGTGAAACACAGGGACGGTTCGGCGGGGAGCTGTTTTTT	CASSETQGRFGGELFF
TRBV7-2	NA	TRBJ1-2	NA	TGTGCCAGCAGCCTTGGACAGCTCTATGGCTACACCTTC	CASSLGQLYGYTF
TRBV4-2	NA	TRBJ2-3	NA	TGTGCCAGCAGCCAAGATAGTTGGAGCACAGATACGCAGTATTTT	CASSQDSWSTDTQYF
TRBV5-1	few	TRBJ1-1	NA	TGCGCCAGCGGCACCGGGACGTTGAACACTGAAGCTTTCTTT	CASGTGTLNTEAFF
TRBV5-1	few	TRBJ1-6	NA	TGCGCCAGCAGCTTGGGGGCTTCACCCCTCCACTTT	CASSLGASPLHF
TRBV30	NA	TRBJ1-1	NA	TGTGCCTGGAGTACTGACACTGCAGAAGCTTTCTTT	CAWSTDTAEAFF
TRBV5-6	NA	TRBJ1-1	TRBD1	TGTGCCAGCAGCCACAAACAGGGGGCGGTTGAAGCTTTCTTT	CASSHKQGAVEAFF
TRBV6-6	NA	TRBJ2-2	NA	TGTGCCAGCAGTTACGGGCAGACCGGGGAGCTGTTTTTT	CASSYGQTGELFF
TRBV18	NA	TRBJ1-5	NA	TGTGCCAGCTCACGGGGTCAAACAGGGACTCAGCCCCAGCATTTT	CASSRGQTGTQPQHF
TRBV19	NA	TRBJ1-5	TRBD1	TGTGCCAGTAGTGCCAGGACAGGAGATCTATCAAATCAGCCCCAGCATTTT	CASSARTGDLSNQPQHF
TRBV2	once	TRBJ1-6	NA	TGTGCCAGCAGTGAAGCGGAAGGGGGGGATTCCTATAATTCACCCCTCCACTTT	CASSEAEGGDSYNSPLHF
TRBV27	NA	TRBJ2-4	NA	TGTGCCAGCTGGAGTGTGGGACATAAGGCCAAAAACATTCAGTACTTC	CASWSVGHKAKNIQYF
TRBV4-1	medium-sized	TRBJ2-2	NA	TGCGCCAGCAGAGACAGAAACACCGGGGAGCTGTTTTTT	CASRDRNTGELFF
TRBV4-1	few	TRBJ2-7	NA	TGCGCCAGCAGCCCATTACCGGGCGAGCAGTACTTC	CASSPLPGEQYF
TRBV11-3	NA	TRBJ1-2	NA	TGTGCCAGCCTGGTCGAGGGAGGCTATGGCTACACCTTC	CASLVEGGYGYTF
TRBV5-1	NA	TRBJ2-3	NA	TGCGCCAGCAGCTTGGCCGGGGCGAGCACAGATACGCAGTATTTT	CASSLAGASTDTQYF
TRBV6-6	once	TRBJ2-2	NA	TGTGCCAGCAGGAGCTACAACACCGGGGAGCTGTTTTTT	CASRSYNTGELFF
TRBV7-6	NA	TRBJ1-3	NA	TGTGCCAGCAGCTTCGGGGGAAACACCATATATTTT	CASSFGGNTIYF
TRBV5-4	few	TRBJ1-2	TRBD1	TGTGCCAGCAGGCGGGACAGGCTCTATGGCTACACCTTC	CASRRDRLYGYTF
TRBV14	NA	TRBJ2-7	NA	TGTGCCAGCAGCCAAGATATGTTGGTGGGACGGGTATACGCCTACGAGCAGTACTTC	CASSQDMLVGRVYAYEQYF
TRBV12-5	NA	TRBJ1-3	NA	TGTGCTAGTGGTTTGATCTCAACAGGGAAATACTCTGGAAACACCATATATTTT	CASGLISTGKYSGNTIYF
TRBV19	once	TRBJ1-3	NA	TGTGCCAGTAGTCCCGGATCGTTTTCCTCTGGAAACACCATATATTTT	CASSPGSFSSGNTIYF
TRBV29-1	NA	TRBJ2-3	TRBD1	TGCAGCGGGGGACAGGGAACAGATACGCAGTATTTT	CSGGQGTDTQYF
TRBV9	NA	TRBJ2-2	NA	TGTGCCAGCAGCGTAGTGACCGGGGAGCTGTTTTTT	CASSVVTGELFF
TRBV5-1	NA	TRBJ2-5	NA	TGCGCCAGCAGCGACAGGCTGAGTGGTGAGACCCAGTACTTC	CASSDRLSGETQYF
TRBV5-1	few	TRBJ1-4	NA	TGCGCCAGCAGCTTGGCCCGGGGAGGAGAAAAACTGTTTTTT	CASSLARGGEKLFF
TRBV5-4	few	TRBJ1-2	NA	TGTGCCAGCAGCTTTCGGGGTCCGTATGGCTACACCTTC	CASSFRGPYGYTF
TRBV7-2	NA	TRBJ2-5	TRBD2	TGTGCCAGCAGCTTCCAGCGGGGGGCTGGGGAGACCCAGTACTTC	CASSFQRGAGETQYF
TRBV27	few	TRBJ1-1	TRBD1	TGTGCCAGCAGTTTTGGACAGGGAGTGAACACTGAAGCTTTCTTT	CASSFGQGVNTEAFF
TRBV10-3	NA	TRBJ2-3	TRBD1	TGTGCCATCAGAAGACAGGGGGCGGGCAACACAGATACGCAGTATTTT	CAIRRQGAGNTDTQYF